Listed below are T cell receptor beta chains from one sample, sequenced in a study of T cells in Graves' hyperthyroidism and ophthalmopathy. TCRdb analysed the multiplex PCR reads with MiXCR anew, one entry per CDR3 protein. This sample has roughly 500,000 distinct CDR3 sequences, with approximately 13% found just once. The sequenced sample consisted of blood. The origin of the receptors is a woman in her twenties or thirties with Graves' hyperthyroidism that later progressed to Graves' ophthalmopathy. The CDR3 runs from the conserved cysteine through the conserved F or W. A D gene is named only where the DNA matches it firmly. Clone size is not always given. Where it is, it says once, few, many or a class for expanded clones.

cdr3_aa	cdr3_nt	d_call	j_call	v_call	clone_size
CASSLRDRPWTEAFF	TGTGCCAGCAGCCTAAGGGACAGGCCCTGGACTGAAGCTTTCTTT	TRBD1	TRBJ1-1	TRBV6-2/TRBV6-3	many
CATSEGQGSGNQPQHF	TGTGCCACCAGTGAGGGCCAGGGGTCAGGCAATCAGCCCCAGCATTTT	.	TRBJ1-5	TRBV24-1	many
CATSRDLGQTEAFF	TGTGCCACCAGCAGGGACCTAGGACAGACGGAAGCTTTCTTT	.	TRBJ1-1	TRBV15	.
CASNRGGEGTGELFF	TGTGCCAGCAATCGCGGGGGCGAAGGGACCGGGGAGCTGTTTTTT	.	TRBJ2-2	TRBV2	many
CAWSAGGLNYGYTF	TGTGCCTGGAGCGCAGGGGGCCTAAACTATGGCTACACCTTC	TRBD1	TRBJ1-2	TRBV30	many
CASSLDRFAGELFF	TGTGCCAGCAGCTTAGATCGGTTTGCCGGGGAGCTGTTTTTT	.	TRBJ2-2	TRBV11-2	many
CASSLVVPPGGKREKLFF	TGTGCCAGCAGCTTAGTAGTCCCCCCAGGGGGCAAGAGAGAAAAACTGTTTTTT	TRBD1	TRBJ1-4	TRBV7-6	.
CASRPSGGSSYEQYF	TGTGCCAGCAGACCAAGCGGGGGTAGCTCCTACGAGCAGTACTTC	TRBD2	TRBJ2-7	TRBV2	many
CASSLASYQETQYF	TGTGCCAGCAGCTTGGCCAGTTACCAAGAGACCCAGTACTTC	.	TRBJ2-5	TRBV5-4	.
CASSLTPNEQFF	TGTGCCAGCAGCCTGACCCCGAATGAGCAGTTCTTC	.	TRBJ2-1	TRBV5-6	.
CASSLSGWGEQFF	TGCGCCAGCAGCTTGTCAGGGTGGGGTGAGCAGTTCTTC	.	TRBJ2-1	TRBV5-1	many
CASSGPPGLAWEQYF	TGTGCCAGCAGTGGGCCACCGGGACTAGCGTGGGAGCAGTACTTC	TRBD2	TRBJ2-7	TRBV25-1	many
CASSSLFYEQYF	TGTGCCAGCAGTTCCCTATTCTACGAGCAGTACTTC	.	TRBJ2-7	TRBV6-2/TRBV6-3	few
CANADIEKNIQYF	TGTGCCAACGCCGACATTGAAAAAAACATTCAGTACTTC	.	TRBJ2-4	TRBV10-3	few
CSASSWRSYNEQFF	TGCAGTGCTAGCTCATGGCGGAGCTACAATGAGCAGTTCTTC	.	TRBJ2-1	TRBV20-1	many
CASSLGLAEAQYF	TGTGCCAGCAGCCTGGGACTAGCGGAGGCCCAGTACTTC	TRBD2	TRBJ2-5	TRBV7-3	many
CASSFSSGGYTDTQYF	TGTGCCAGCAGCTTTAGTAGCGGGGGATACACAGATACGCAGTATTTT	TRBD2	TRBJ2-3	TRBV7-2	many
CASNDRGLNTEAFF	TGCGCCAGCAACGACAGGGGATTGAACACTGAAGCTTTCTTT	TRBD1	TRBJ1-1	TRBV5-1	few
CASSWDSTDTQYF	TGTGCCAGCAGTTGGGACAGCACAGATACGCAGTATTTT	.	TRBJ2-3	TRBV28	many
CAWNRREPYEQYF	TGTGCCTGGAACCGGCGGGAGCCCTACGAGCAGTACTTC	TRBD2	TRBJ2-7	TRBV30	.
CSVGNYYGYTF	TGCAGCGTTGGTAACTACTATGGCTACACCTTC	.	TRBJ1-2	TRBV29-1	many
CSVASGSNEQYF	TGCAGCGTAGCTAGCGGGAGTAACGAGCAGTACTTC	TRBD2	TRBJ2-7	TRBV29-1	.
CSARRGALSYNEQFF	TGCAGTGCTAGGAGGGGGGCCCTCTCCTACAATGAGCAGTTCTTC	.	TRBJ2-1	TRBV20-1	few
CSVEETDYEQYF	TGCAGCGTTGAGGAGACAGACTACGAGCAGTACTTC	.	TRBJ2-7	TRBV29-1	many
CASSTQGRSNQPQHF	TGTGCCAGTAGTACACAGGGGAGGAGCAATCAGCCCCAGCATTTT	TRBD1	TRBJ1-5	TRBV19	few
CASSLEIDTGELFF	TGTGCCAGCAGCTTAGAAATAGACACCGGGGAGCTGTTTTTT	.	TRBJ2-2	TRBV11-2	many
CASGRDSSGANVLTF	TGTGCCAGCGGAAGAGACAGCTCTGGGGCCAACGTCCTGACTTTC	.	TRBJ2-6	TRBV6-1	few
CASSSRPRIPYEQYF	TGTGCCAGCAGTTCAAGACCCCGGATTCCCTACGAGCAGTACTTC	.	TRBJ2-7	TRBV14	.
CASRLIQGAGDTQYF	TGTGCCAGCAGATTGATACAGGGGGCTGGAGATACGCAGTATTTT	TRBD1	TRBJ2-3	TRBV28	many
CSAFQGGNTEAFF	TGCAGTGCTTTTCAGGGAGGGAACACTGAAGCTTTCTTT	.	TRBJ1-1	TRBV20-1	.
CSARTPYSNQPQHF	TGCAGTGCTAGAACCCCTTATAGCAATCAGCCCCAGCATTTT	.	TRBJ1-5	TRBV20-1	few
CASSFGLAVSYEQYF	TGTGCCAGCAGCTTCGGACTAGCGGTCTCCTACGAGCAGTACTTC	TRBD2	TRBJ2-7	TRBV11-2	many
CASTAGVVTDTQYF	TGTGCCAGCACGGCAGGGGTGGTTACAGATACGCAGTATTTT	.	TRBJ2-3	TRBV12-3/TRBV12-4	many
CASSFGLMNTEAFF	TGTGCCAGCAGCTTTGGCCTCATGAACACTGAAGCTTTCTTT	.	TRBJ1-1	TRBV5-5	many
CASSYSNGQAITYEQYF	TGTGCCAGCAGTTACTCGAACGGGCAAGCGATAACCTACGAGCAGTACTTC	.	TRBJ2-7	TRBV6-2/TRBV6-3	many
CSARDVGLAGGLRGDTQYF	TGCAGTGCTAGAGATGTGGGTCTAGCGGGAGGGCTACGGGGAGATACGCAGTATTTT	TRBD2	TRBJ2-3	TRBV20-1	few
CASSISAEAYNEQFF	TGTGCCAGTAGTATATCTGCGGAGGCCTACAATGAGCAGTTCTTC	.	TRBJ2-1	TRBV19	few
CASKGLGLAGYEQYF	TGTGCCAGCAAGGGTTTAGGACTAGCGGGGTACGAGCAGTACTTC	TRBD2	TRBJ2-7	TRBV27	.
CASSLQGVVRNEQFF	TGTGCCAGCAGTCTCCAGGGGGTAGTTAGGAATGAGCAGTTCTTC	TRBD1	TRBJ2-1	TRBV28	many
CASRNGPLISYEQYF	TGTGCCAGCAGAAACGGACCGCTGATCTCCTACGAGCAGTACTTC	.	TRBJ2-7	TRBV2	many
CSVVEGNKYEQYF	TGCAGCGTTGTGGAAGGGAATAAATACGAGCAGTACTTC	.	TRBJ2-7	TRBV29-1	many
CASSVLATDTQYF	TGTGCCAGCAGCGTACTAGCCACAGATACGCAGTATTTT	.	TRBJ2-3	TRBV5-8	many
CASSIPTGTPPRYEQYF	TGTGCCAGTAGTATCCCAACCGGGACCCCACCGCGCTACGAGCAGTACTTC	.	TRBJ2-7	TRBV19	many
CATSRAPPDTGELFF	TGCGCCACCTCCCGGGCCCCGCCGGACACCGGGGAGCTGTTTTTT	.	TRBJ2-2	TRBV5-1	.
CASSQTSTDWEQYF	TGTGCCAGCAGCCAAACCTCCACCGATTGGGAGCAGTACTTC	.	TRBJ2-7	TRBV3-1	many
CASTRETANTEAFF	TGCGCCAGCACCCGAGAGACAGCGAACACTGAAGCTTTCTTT	.	TRBJ1-1	TRBV4-1	.
CASSLETSGSGGQYF	TGCGCCAGCAGCTTGGAGACTAGCGGGAGCGGGGGGCAGTACTTC	TRBD2	TRBJ2-7	TRBV5-1	.
CASSRQIAGDGTDTQYF	TGCGCCAGCAGCCGCCAAATAGCGGGAGATGGCACAGATACGCAGTATTTT	TRBD2	TRBJ2-3	TRBV5-1	many
CASRTTDTYGYTF	TGTGCCAGCAGGACAACAGATACGTATGGCTACACCTTC	.	TRBJ1-2	TRBV28	few
CSVEKGRGEKLFF	TGCAGCGTTGAAAAGGGTAGAGGAGAAAAACTGTTTTTT	.	TRBJ1-4	TRBV29-1	.
CASRQGTYNNEQFF	TGTGCCAGCAGGCAAGGGACATACAACAATGAGCAGTTCTTC	.	TRBJ2-1	TRBV3-1	few
CASRPTRLSEETQYF	TGTGCCAGCAGGCCAACACGGCTTAGCGAAGAGACCCAGTACTTC	.	TRBJ2-5	TRBV7-9	many
CASSYSTDEQYF	TGTGCCAGCAGTTACTCAACTGACGAGCAGTACTTC	.	TRBJ2-7	TRBV6-5	many